Following are 26 T cell receptor beta chains from one sample sequenced in a study of early T cells in non-severe SARS-CoV-2 infection. MiXCR, run by TCRdb on the 5' RACE reads, gives a single entry per CDR3 protein. The table shows around 30,000 distinct CDR3 sequences, with about 10% occurring only once. The sample taken for sequencing was whole blood. The receptor set was obtained from an adult who was a healthcare worker with PCR-confirmed SARS-CoV-2 infection or an uninfected control (not recorded which).

The chain links TRBV7-2 to TRBJ1-3; D not certain. The CDR3 runs 13 residues. Germline loops: CDR1 SGHTA, CDR2 FQGNSA. With 4 bases removed from V and 4 bases from J, the gap between germline ends came to 8 bases. Here the CDR3 reads CASSSRGGNTIYF. CDR3 sequence (DNA): TGTGCCAGCAGCTCCCGGGGAGGAAACACCATATATTTT. Filled out from reference TRBV7-2 and TRBJ1-3, the complete variable domain reads GAGVSQSPSNKVTEKGKDVELRCDPISGHTALYWYRQSLGQGLEFLIYFQGNSAPDKSGLPSDRFSAERTGGSVSTLTIQRTQQEDSAVYLCASSSRGGNTIYFGEGSWLTVV.

This clonotype was found many times. V gene TRBV7-6 combines with J gene TRBJ2-2, with 8 bases that match TRBD1. Germline V gives CDR1 SGHVS, CDR2 FNYEAQ. The CDR3 extends over 18 amino acids. V shed 7 bases and J 4 bases; nucleotides not matched to a gene: 17. This chain's CDR3 is CASNPAVAGGLGTGELFF. In DNA, the CDR3 is TGTGCCAGCAACCCAGCGGTTGCAGGGGGCCTTGGCACCGGGGAGCTGTTTTTT.

This clonotype turned up a few times. This chain joins TRBV29-1 and TRBJ1-5, with unresolved D. The V gene's germline CDR1 is SQVTM and CDR2 ANQGSEA. This CDR3 spans 13 amino acids. With 4 bases removed from V and 4 bases from J, the gap between germline ends came to 11 bases. CDR3 residues: CSVGWGPNQPQHF. CDR3 DNA: TGCAGCGTTGGGTGGGGTCCGAATCAGCCCCAGCATTTT. Based on the CDR3 plus reference TRBV29-1 and TRBJ1-5, the full variable domain is SAVISQKPSRDICQRGTSLTIQCQVDSQVTMMFWYRQQPGQSLTLIATANQGSEATYESGFVIDKFPISRPNLTFSTLTVSNMSPEDSSIYLCSVGWGPNQPQHFGDGTRLSIL.

The chain employs TRBV7-9 and TRBJ2-6; D is unclear. This CDR3 spans 15 amino acids. Trimming took 5 bases from V and 0 from J, leaving 8 bases between them. CDR1 is SEHNR, CDR2 FQNEAQ, per germline (reference sequence). The CDR3 DNA reads TGTGCCAGCAGCCGAAGCTACTCTGGGGCCAACGTCCTGACTTTC. This translates into CASSRSYSGANVLTF.

This clonotype has ten or more counts. The CDR3 region has the DNA TGTGCCAGCAGCCAATTCGGAGAGACCCAGTACTTC. Protein product: CASSQFGETQYF. The chain combines TRBV16 with TRBJ2-5; D not resolved. Per germline, CDR1 KGHSY and CDR2 FQNENV. The CDR3 is 12 amino acids. Deletions cut 1 base from V and 4 bases from J, with 4 bases between.

This clonotype was found many times. V and J are TRBV5-6 and TRBJ2-5; a possible D gene is TRBD2 (7 bases). V was pared by 6 bases and J by 5 bases, with 20 bases between. The CDR3 consists of 15 residues. CDR1 is SGHDT and CDR2 is YYEEEE in the germline V gene. CDR3: CASTPWGGPMETQYF. The CDR3 DNA follows: TGTGCCAGCACCCCCTGGGGGGGGCCCATGGAGACCCAGTACTTC.

Many counts were recorded for this clonotype. The chain uses TRBV7-2 and TRBJ2-5; D might be TRBD1 or TRBD2, each matching 6 bases. The CDR3 totals 15 residues. Deletions cut 5 bases from V and 4 bases from J, with 17 bases between. Germline values: CDR1 SGHTA, CDR2 FQGNSA. The CDR3 is CASSGNEGGGETQYF. CDR3 DNA sequence: TGTGCCAGCAGCGGGAATGAGGGGGGCGGAGAGACCCAGTACTTC.

The chain links TRBV12-3 or TRBV12-4 to TRBJ1-3, with no clear D. The length of the CDR3 is 17 residues. Trimming removed 1 base from V and 0 bases from J, with 13 bases in between. CDR3 bases: TGTGCCAGCAGTTTAGGCACTACCTTATTCTCTGGAAACACCATATATTTT. It codes for CASSLGTTLFSGNTIYF.

In its sample, this clonotype was seen many times. The V call is TRBV6-2 or TRBV6-3, the J call TRBJ2-7, with D possibly being TRBD1 (5 bases). Trimming left V 6 bases short and J 3 bases short, with 15 bases between. CDR1 is MNHEY, CDR2 SVGEGT, per germline. The CDR3 loop spans 14 amino acids. For the CDR3, the DNA is TGTGCCAGCAGAACCCCGGACATTCGCTACGAGCAGTACTTC. Amino acid sequence: CASRTPDIRYEQYF.

There are many counts of this clonotype. The chain is built from TRBV7-9 and TRBJ2-6; D perhaps matches TRBD1 (5 bases). V was clipped by 2 bases and J by 0 bases, with 17 bases between them. In germline, CDR1 is SEHNR, CDR2 FQNEAQ (reference sequence). CDR3 length: 19 amino acids. The CDR3 loop is CASSLSAGSPFSGANVLTF. The CDR3 DNA follows: TGTGCCAGCAGCTTATCGGCAGGGTCCCCATTCTCTGGGGCCAACGTCCTGACTTTC.

This clonotype was seen at least ten times. The chain links TRBV11-2 to TRBJ2-7, with D perhaps TRBD1 or TRBD2 (6 bases each). Trimming cost V 5 bases and J 5 bases, with 22 bases left between them. The CDR3 loop spans 16 amino acids. Germline V gene data show CDR1 as SGHAT and CDR2 as FQNNGV. The CDR3 is CASSQPTGGGLDEQYF. In DNA, the CDR3 is TGTGCCAGCAGCCAACCAACCGGAGGGGGTTTGGACGAGCAGTACTTC.

The chain joins TRBV7-6 to TRBJ2-5; no clear D. The ends were cut back, 5 bases at V and 3 bases at J, with 10 bases in the middle. Germline V lookup: CDR1 SGHVS, CDR2 FNYEAQ. This CDR3 comprises 13 residues. This CDR3 reads CASSTQIEETQYF. The CDR3 DNA reads as TGTGCCAGCAGCACCCAGATAGAAGAGACCCAGTACTTC. The variable domain in full, with the rest retrieved from reference TRBV7-6 and TRBJ2-5, is GAGVSQSPRYKVTKRGQDVALRCDPISGHVSLYWYRQALGQGPEFLTYFNYEAQQDKSGLPNDRFSAERPEGSISTLTIQRTEQRDSAMYRCASSTQIEETQYFGPGTRLLVL.

This clonotype was recorded many times. The gene calls are TRBV7-2 and TRBJ2-3, with no clear D. Germline assignment: CDR1 SGHTA and CDR2 FQGNSA. The CDR3 contains 16 residues. Trimming took off 6 bases at V and 2 bases at J, with 18 bases between the two ends. The CDR3 DNA reads TGTGCCAGCAGTGAAAACGGTGGGGAATACACAGATACGCAGTATTTT. Protein product: CASSENGGEYTDTQYF.

This chain connects TRBV10-3 to TRBJ1-2, with D unclear. The CDR3 sequence is 13 residues long. Germline lookup yields CDR1 ENHRY and CDR2 SYGVKD. V lost 2 bases to trimming and J lost 2 bases, with 6 bases between them. Here the CDR3 reads CAISETGNYGYTF. The CDR3 coding sequence is TGTGCCATCAGTGAGACGGGAAACTATGGCTACACCTTC.

This clonotype was observed many times. The V call is TRBV19, the J call TRBJ1-5; 8 bases map to TRBD1. With V trimmed by 6 bases and J by 7 bases, 11 bases remained unmatched. This CDR3 comprises 15 residues. Germline-derived CDR1 and CDR2 are LNHDA and SQIVND (reference sequence). The CDR3 region is CASSQPDRGFQPQHF. In DNA, the CDR3 is TGTGCCAGTAGCCAACCCGACAGGGGATTCCAGCCCCAGCATTTT.

In this sample, this clonotype turned up many times. The V and J genes are TRBV3-1 and TRBJ1-2, with unresolved D. The CDR3 covers 11 residues. Trimming stripped 4 bases from V and 4 bases from J, with 4 bases between. CDR1 LGHDT and CDR2 YNNKEL come from the germline V gene (reference sequence). The CDR3 region has the DNA TGTGCCAGCAGCCGCAGCTATGGCTACACCTTC. Encoded protein: CASSRSYGYTF.

This clonotype qualifies as medium-sized. The V and J genes are TRBV14 and TRBJ1-2; 7 nucleotides match TRBD1. The CDR3 loop spans 13 amino acids. V lost 3 bases and J lost 12; bases outside the gene matches: 10. CDR1 is SGHDN, CDR2 FVKESK, per germline. The CDR3 DNA follows: TGTGCCAGCAGCCACGGAAGGGGGCCCCGCCACACCTTC. Amino acids: CASSHGRGPRHTF.

This clonotype showed up just a few times. The chain combines TRBV7-9 with TRBJ1-4, with 10 bases matching TRBD1. The germline V gene has CDR1 SEHNR and CDR2 FQNEAQ (reference sequence). V was clipped by 5 bases and J by 5 bases; unmatched bases: 5. The CDR3 length is 15 residues. The CDR3 loop reads CASSLPGQGNEKLFF. The CDR3 DNA sequence: TGTGCCAGCAGCCTCCCGGGACAGGGGAATGAAAAACTGTTTTTT.

This clonotype showed up just a few times. The chain joins TRBV7-9 to TRBJ2-3; D is perhaps TRBD1 (6 bases). The V gene lost 3 bases and the J gene lost 3 bases, with 19 bases spanning the gap. Germline V CDR1 and CDR2: SEHNR, FQNEAQ (reference sequence). The CDR3 has 17 residues. CDR3 in DNA: TGTGCCAGCAGCTTTTTAGGCATCAGGGGCGGAACAGATACGCAGTATTTT. Protein sequence: CASSFLGIRGGTDTQYF.

This clonotype was picked up many times. The chain carries TRBV7-2 and TRBJ1-5; D gene unclear. This CDR3 has 12 amino acids. Between the trimmed V and J ends, which lost 8 bases and 9 bases, there was a span of 14 bases. From germline, CDR1 is SGHTA and CDR2 FQGNSA. The DNA for the CDR3 is TGTGCCAGCGGAGAACCGGCGGGGCCCCAGCATTTT. It translates to CASGEPAGPQHF.

This clonotype was found many times. The chain combines TRBV9 with TRBJ2-7; 7 bases fit TRBD1. The CDR3 totals 16 residues. V gave up 4 bases and J gave up 0 bases; unmatched junction bases: 10. Looked up from germline, CDR1 is SGDLS and CDR2 is YYNGEE. For the CDR3, the DNA is TGTGCCAGCAGCCCTCGGACAGGCCTTTACTCCTACGAGCAGTACTTC. It yields the protein CASSPRTGLYSYEQYF.

This clonotype came up many times. The chain uses TRBV5-1 and TRBJ2-5, with TRBD2 identical over 8 bases. The CDR3 runs 15 residues. V lost 2 bases and J lost 1; bases outside the gene matches: 4. CDR1 SGHRS and CDR2 YFSETQ come from the germline V gene. Here the CDR3 reads CASSFTSGGQETQYF. As DNA, the CDR3 is TGCGCCAGCAGCTTTACCAGCGGGGGCCAAGAGACCCAGTACTTC.

This clonotype was recorded many times. The rearrangement uses TRBV11-2 and TRBJ2-7; D may be TRBD1 (6 bases). Germline CDR1 SGHAT, CDR2 FQNNGV. V gave up 0 bases and J gave up 2 bases, with 11 bases separating them. This CDR3 has 15 residues. DNA of the CDR3: TGTGCCAGCAGCTTAGACGGCGGACAGACCTACGAGCAGTACTTC. This sequence encodes CASSLDGGQTYEQYF.

V and J are TRBV7-2 and TRBJ2-1; 7 bases are a match to TRBD1. The junction had 8 bases not matched to a gene; V was cut back by 3 bases and J by 6 bases. This CDR3 region has 15 residues. Germline V CDR1 and CDR2: SGHTA, FQGNSA. The CDR3 nucleotides are TGTGCCAGCAGCTTGAACAGGGGATATGTCAATGAGCAGTTCTTC. Protein product: CASSLNRGYVNEQFF.

This clonotype occurred many times. V usage is TRBV9 and J usage is TRBJ2-7, with D unclear. Trimming removed 3 bases at V and 2 bases at J, with 6 bases between. The CDR3 loop spans 12 amino acids. Germline V lookup: CDR1 SGDLS, CDR2 YYNGEE. CDR3 in amino acids: CASSGDTYEQYF. The CDR3 DNA sequence: TGTGCCAGCAGCGGAGACACCTACGAGCAGTACTTC.

This clonotype was detected many times. The V gene is TRBV7-6, the J gene TRBJ1-3, with unresolved D. The CDR3 runs to 14 residues. V lost 4 bases, J lost 2 bases, and 9 bases lay in between. From germline, CDR1 is SGHVS and CDR2 FNYEAQ. The CDR3 protein is CASSSGSTGNTIYF. The DNA for the CDR3 is TGTGCCAGCAGCTCCGGGAGTACTGGAAACACCATATATTTT.